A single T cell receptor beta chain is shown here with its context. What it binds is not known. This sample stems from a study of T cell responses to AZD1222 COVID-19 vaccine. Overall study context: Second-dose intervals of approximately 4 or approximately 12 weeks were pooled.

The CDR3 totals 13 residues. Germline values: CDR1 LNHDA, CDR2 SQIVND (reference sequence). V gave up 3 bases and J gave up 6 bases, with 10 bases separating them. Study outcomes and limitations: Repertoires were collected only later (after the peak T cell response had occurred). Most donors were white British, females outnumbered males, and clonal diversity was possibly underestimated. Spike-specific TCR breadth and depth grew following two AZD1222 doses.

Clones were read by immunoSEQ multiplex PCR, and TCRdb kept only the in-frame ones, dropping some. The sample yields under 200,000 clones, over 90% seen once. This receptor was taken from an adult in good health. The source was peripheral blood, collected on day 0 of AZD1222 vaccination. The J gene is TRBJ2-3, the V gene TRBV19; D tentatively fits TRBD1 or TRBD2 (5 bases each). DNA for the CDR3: TGTGCCAGTAGTATCAGGGAGTACGATACGCAGTATTTT. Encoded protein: CASSIREYDTQYF.